Below, one T cell receptor beta chain is given with its context. The antigen is not known. These data are taken from a study of OX40 agonist ivuxolimab in advanced cancers. Whole-study findings and limits: The authors did not determine the antigen specificity of the expanded peripheral T cells. A proportion of nonresponders additionally exhibited low normalized T-cell clonal expansion.

V lost 6 bases to trimming and J lost 3 bases, with 12 bases between them. The CDR3 is 14 amino acids. Germline loops: CDR1 SGDLS, CDR2 YYNGEE. Using immunoSEQ multiplex PCR, the repertoire was profiled, and TCRdb retains in-frame clones only, with some absent. The table shows about 73,000 clones, with roughly 86% occurring only once. Specimen: CD4+ or CD8+ T cells sorted from blood, collected in a trial of the OX40 agonist ivuxolimab. The chain carries TRBV9 and TRBJ2-2; weak D call: TRBD1 (5 bases). This TCR derives from an adult with an advanced solid tumor such as melanoma, head and neck, liver or kidney cancer. CDR3 loop: CASTRQSDTGELFF. In nucleotides, the CDR3 is TGTGCCAGCACACGACAGTCAGACACCGGGGAGCTGTTTTTT.